This T cell receptor (beta chain) was recorded in a study of T cells expressing NK-cell markers. The study's findings and limits: Unclear, still, was the HCMV specificity of the expanded NKG2C+ T cell clones.

As for this clonotype: Its specificity is not known.

TCRdb reanalyzed the 5' RACE reads, giving one entry per CDR3 protein sequence and no DNA. The sample features 300,000 or so distinct CDR3 sequences, with about 4% in its top ten. Germline CDR1 DFQATT, CDR2 SNEGSKA (reference sequence). The CDR3 contains 14 residues. This sequence joins TRBV20-1 and TRBJ1-5; TCRdb selects TRBD1, and the lack of DNA leaves this call unchecked. Sequenced input: blood T cells: a sorted CD56 or NKG2C T cell subset, CD4+ or CD8+ T cells, or bulk PBMC T cells (not recorded which). This clonotype was sampled from a woman between 18 and 75 years old in good health. Here the CDR3 reads CSAREGAIERPQHF.